The entry below gives a single T cell receptor (beta chain) sequence along with its context. What it recognizes is unknown. This entry comes from a study of cytomegalovirus exposure and HLA in healthy donors. Use of 60 Vbeta and 13 Jbeta primers characterized the PCR. This table comes from immunoSEQ multiplex PCR, and its TCRdb copy is limited to in-frame clones, with some not included. The table records over 150,000 clones, roughly 80% of them present only once. Healthy bone marrow donors supplied every sample. General study results and limits: Investigators reported 164 TCR beta chains as tied to cytomegalovirus.

The sequencing sample was made of PBMCs. The sequence was obtained from a man between 35 and 55 years old in good health and CMV-seronegative.

Here the CDR3 reads CAWTPTTKSPLHF. For the CDR3, the DNA is TGTGCCTGGACCCCAACAACTAAATCACCCCTCCACTTT. The genes are TRBV30 and TRBJ1-6; D not resolved. Trimming took 4 bases from V and 10 from J, leaving 14 bases between them. The CDR3 is 13 amino acids. Germline CDR1 GTSNPN, CDR2 SVGIG (reference sequence).